The TCR beta chain under discussion was sequenced for a study of blood T cell repertoires in COVID-19. For the study at large: COVID-19 samples, acute and convalescent, were from the United States, Italy and Spain.

Assay: immunoSEQ multiplex PCR; the TCRdb copy retains only in-frame clones and omits some. The sample has approximately 130,000 clones, around four fifths seen once; the top ten hold just under 25%. Germline assignment: CDR1 GTSNPN and CDR2 SVGIG (reference sequence). Trimming removed 2 bases at V and 7 bases at J, with 17 bases between. The CDR3 length is 14 residues. The TCR originated in a human donor in a cohort sampled during active COVID-19. This chain uses TRBV30 with TRBJ1-2; D is unclear. Input material: peripheral blood. The CDR3 loop reads CAWSRGKGELGYTF. The CDR3 DNA reads as TGTGCCTGGAGTCGGGGAAAGGGTGAGCTTGGCTACACCTTC.